The 6 T cell receptor beta chains below were found in one sample sequenced in a study of T cell responses to AZD1222 COVID-19 vaccine. TCRdb's table, derived via immunoSEQ multiplex PCR, lists solely in-frame clones and lacks some. The sample includes 150,000 or so clones, about 90% of them seen just once. The sample consisted of peripheral blood, taken on day 0 of MenACWY control vaccination. The receptor source for this set is an adult in good health.

The gene calls are TRBV10-1 and TRBJ1-1; D possibly corresponds to TRBD1 (5 bases). This CDR3 contains 12 residues. Per germline, CDR1 WNHNN and CDR2 SYGVQD (reference sequence). Between the trimmed V and J ends, which lost 0 bases and 10 bases, there was a span of 9 bases. In DNA form, the CDR3 reads TGCGCCAGCAGTGAGTCGGAGGGGAGAGCTTTCTTT. Amino acids: CASSESEGRAFF.

The chain recombines TRBV7-2 with TRBJ2-1, with D perhaps assigned TRBD1 or TRBD2 (5 bases each). Germline-derived CDR1 and CDR2 are SGHTA and FQGNSA. The V end lost 4 bases, the J end lost 8 bases, and 18 bases lay between the germline ends. The CDR3 spans 15 residues. CDR3: CASSSQRRGVDEQFF. DNA of the CDR3: TGTGCCAGCAGCTCCCAGAGGAGAGGGGTAGATGAGCAGTTCTTC.

This clone was counted a few times. J is TRBJ2-7 and V is TRBV7-9; D gene uncertain. Germline assignment: CDR1 SEHNR and CDR2 FQNEAQ (reference sequence). CDR3 length: 11 residues. V was clipped by 3 bases and J by 0 bases, with 0 bases between them. In nucleotides, the CDR3 is TGTGCCAGCAGCTTCTCCTACGAGCAGTACTTC. Its translation is CASSFSYEQYF. Complete variable domain (other parts from reference TRBV7-9 and TRBJ2-7): DTGVSQNPRHKITKRGQNVTFRCDPISEHNRLYWYRQTLGQGPEFLTYFQNEAQLEKSRLLSDRFSAERPKGSFSTLEIQRTEQGDSAMYLCASSFSYEQYFGPGTRLTVT.

The chain links TRBV5-1 to TRBJ2-7; 10 bases map to TRBD1. The CDR3 covers 15 residues. Germline lookup yields CDR1 SGHRS and CDR2 YFSETQ. The junction had 9 bases not matched to a gene; V was cut back by 6 bases and J by 3 bases. In DNA form, the CDR3 reads TGCGCCAGCAAGCCCCGGGACAGGGGAAACTACGAGCAGTACTTC. It codes for CASKPRDRGNYEQYF.

The genes are TRBV5-1 and TRBJ2-3; D may be TRBD1 (5 bases). From germline, CDR1 is SGHRS and CDR2 YFSETQ. V gave up 6 bases and J gave up 5 bases, with 22 bases separating them. The CDR3 extends over 16 amino acids. The CDR3 spells CASTTGWGSLEDTQYF. The CDR3 DNA sequence: TGCGCCAGCACCACCGGGTGGGGCTCCCTAGAAGATACGCAGTATTTT.

The chain joins TRBV7-2 to TRBJ2-1; D could derive from TRBD1 or TRBD2 (5 bases each). Trimming removed 1 base at V and 1 base at J, with 5 bases between. This CDR3 is 14 amino acids long. The germline gives CDR1 SGHTA, CDR2 FQGNSA. CDR3 sequence (DNA): TGTGCCAGCAGCTTAGGGGGGTCCTACAATGAGCAGTTCTTC. It translates to CASSLGGSYNEQFF.